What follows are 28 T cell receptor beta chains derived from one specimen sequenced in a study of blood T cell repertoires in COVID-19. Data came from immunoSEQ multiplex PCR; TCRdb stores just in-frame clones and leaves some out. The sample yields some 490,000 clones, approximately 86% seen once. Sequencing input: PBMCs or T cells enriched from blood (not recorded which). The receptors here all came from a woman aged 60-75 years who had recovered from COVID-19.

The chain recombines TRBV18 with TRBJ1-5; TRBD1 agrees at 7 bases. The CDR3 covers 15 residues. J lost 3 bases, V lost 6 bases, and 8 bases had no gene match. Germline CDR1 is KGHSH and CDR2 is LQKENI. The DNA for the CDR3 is TGTGCCAGCTCGAGCCAGGGGGGACACAATCAGCCCCAGCATTTT. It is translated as CASSSQGGHNQPQHF.

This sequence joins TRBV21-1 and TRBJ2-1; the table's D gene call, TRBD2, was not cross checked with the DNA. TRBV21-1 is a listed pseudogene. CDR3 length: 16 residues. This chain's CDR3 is CASSKNSGSSYNEQFF. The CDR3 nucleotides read TGTGCCAGCAGCAAGAATAGCGGTAGCTCCTACAATGAGCAGTTCTTC.

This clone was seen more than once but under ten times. CDR3 nucleotide sequence: TGCGCCAGCAGCCAAGTCCCTCCCTATTCACCCCTCCACTTT. Translating gives CASSQVPPYSPLHF. The V and J genes are TRBV4-1 and TRBJ1-6, with D hard to call. This CDR3 region has 14 residues. Germline values: CDR1 MGHRA, CDR2 YSYEKL. Between the trimmed V and J ends, which lost 1 base and 8 bases, there was a span of 9 bases.

CDR3 sequence reads: CASSPTLGGGAYNEQFF. The CDR3 DNA reads as TGTGCCAGCAGCCCAACCCTTGGTGGGGGGGCCTACAATGAGCAGTTCTTC. The V and J genes are TRBV14 and TRBJ2-1, with 7 bases aligning to TRBD2. Germline values: CDR1 SGHDN, CDR2 FVKESK. Unmatched junction bases numbered 11, after V lost 4 bases and J lost 2 bases. The CDR3 extends over 17 amino acids.

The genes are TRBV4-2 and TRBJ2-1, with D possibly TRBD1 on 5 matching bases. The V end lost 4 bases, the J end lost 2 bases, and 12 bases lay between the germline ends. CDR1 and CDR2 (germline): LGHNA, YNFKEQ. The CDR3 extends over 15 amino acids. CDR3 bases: TGTGCCAGCAGCCCTCGACAGCTAGCCTACAATGAGCAGTTCTTC. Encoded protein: CASSPRQLAYNEQFF.

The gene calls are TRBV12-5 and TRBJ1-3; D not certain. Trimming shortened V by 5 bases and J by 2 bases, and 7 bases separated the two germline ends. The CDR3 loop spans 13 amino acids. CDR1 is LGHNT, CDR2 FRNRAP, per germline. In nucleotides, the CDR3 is TGTGCTAGTGGTCCCTCAGCTGGAAACACCATATATTTT. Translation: CASGPSAGNTIYF.

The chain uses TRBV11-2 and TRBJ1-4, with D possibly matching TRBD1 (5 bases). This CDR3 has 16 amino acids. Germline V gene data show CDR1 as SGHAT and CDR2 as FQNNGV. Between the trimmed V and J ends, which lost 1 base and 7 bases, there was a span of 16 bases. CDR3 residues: CASSLGTSGVGEKLFF. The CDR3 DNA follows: TGTGCCAGCAGCTTAGGGACCTCGGGGGTCGGTGAAAAACTGTTTTTT.

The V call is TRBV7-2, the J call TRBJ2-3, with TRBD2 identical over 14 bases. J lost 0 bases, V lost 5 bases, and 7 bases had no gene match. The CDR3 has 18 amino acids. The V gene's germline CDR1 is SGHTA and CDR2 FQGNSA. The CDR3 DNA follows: TGTGCCAGCAGCAGGACTAGCGGGGGGAACCCTAGCACAGATACGCAGTATTTT. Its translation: CASSRTSGGNPSTDTQYF.

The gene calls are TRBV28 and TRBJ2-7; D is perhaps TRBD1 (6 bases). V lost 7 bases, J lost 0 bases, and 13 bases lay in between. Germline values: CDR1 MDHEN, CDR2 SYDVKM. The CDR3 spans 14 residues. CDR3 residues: CASTGDISSYEQYV. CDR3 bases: TGTGCCAGCACCGGGGACATAAGCTCCTACGAGCAGTACGTC.

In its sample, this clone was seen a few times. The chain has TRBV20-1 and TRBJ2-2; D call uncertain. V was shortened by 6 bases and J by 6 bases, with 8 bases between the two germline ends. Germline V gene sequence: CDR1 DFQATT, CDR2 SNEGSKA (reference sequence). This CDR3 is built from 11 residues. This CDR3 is CSAARSGELFF. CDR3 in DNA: TGCAGTGCCGCGCGGTCCGGGGAGCTGTTTTTT.

CDR3 coding DNA: TGTGCCACCAGTTACCCCCGGGACATACCTGGCTATGGCTACACCTTC. This encodes CATSYPRDIPGYGYTF. The rearrangement uses TRBV24-1 and TRBJ1-2, with TRBD1 as a possible D gene (6 bases). The germline CDR1 and CDR2 sequences are KGHDR and SFDVKD. The CDR3 spans 16 residues. Deletions cut 6 bases from V and 4 bases from J, with 20 bases between.

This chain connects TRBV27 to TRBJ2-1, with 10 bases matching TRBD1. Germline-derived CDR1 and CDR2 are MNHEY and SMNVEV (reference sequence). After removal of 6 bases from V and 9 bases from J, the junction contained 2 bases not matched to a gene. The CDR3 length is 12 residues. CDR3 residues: CASRTGGVEQFF. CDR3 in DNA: TGTGCCAGCAGGACAGGGGGCGTTGAGCAGTTCTTC.

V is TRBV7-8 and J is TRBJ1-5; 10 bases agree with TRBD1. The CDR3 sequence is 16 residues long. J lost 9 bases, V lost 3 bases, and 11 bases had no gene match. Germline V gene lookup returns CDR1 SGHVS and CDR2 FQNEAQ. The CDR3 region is CASSLGPDRGYLPQHF. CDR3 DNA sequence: TGTGCCAGCAGCTTGGGGCCGGACAGGGGGTACTTGCCCCAGCATTTT.

CDR3 residues: CASLRTGEEKLFF. The DNA of the CDR3 is TGTGCCAGTCTGAGGACAGGGGAGGAAAAACTGTTTTTT. The chain has TRBV4-2 and TRBJ1-4, with 9 positions matching TRBD1. V trimming: 9 bases; J trimming: 8 bases; junction bases outside the gene matches: 7. The CDR3 length is 13 residues. Germline CDR1 and CDR2: LGHNA and YNFKEQ.

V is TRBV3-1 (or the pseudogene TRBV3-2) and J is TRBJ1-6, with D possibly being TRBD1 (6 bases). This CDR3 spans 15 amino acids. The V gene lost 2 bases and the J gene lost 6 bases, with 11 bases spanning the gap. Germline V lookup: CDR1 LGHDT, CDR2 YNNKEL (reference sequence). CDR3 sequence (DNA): TGTGCCAGCAGCCAATACTGGACAGCTAATTCACCCCTCCACTTT. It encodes CASSQYWTANSPLHF.

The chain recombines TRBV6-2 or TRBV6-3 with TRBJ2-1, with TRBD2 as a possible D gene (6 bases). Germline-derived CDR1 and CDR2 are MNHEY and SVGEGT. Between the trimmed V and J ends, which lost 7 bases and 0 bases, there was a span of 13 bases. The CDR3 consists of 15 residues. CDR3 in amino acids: CASIPGGSSYNEQFF. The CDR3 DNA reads TGTGCCAGCATCCCCGGAGGGAGCTCCTACAATGAGCAGTTCTTC.

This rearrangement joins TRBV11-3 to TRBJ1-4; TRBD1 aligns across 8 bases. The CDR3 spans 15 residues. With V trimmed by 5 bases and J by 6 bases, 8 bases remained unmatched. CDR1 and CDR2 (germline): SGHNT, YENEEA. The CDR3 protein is CASSQPNRGYEKLFF. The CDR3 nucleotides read TGTGCCAGCAGCCAACCTAACAGGGGGTATGAAAAACTGTTTTTT.

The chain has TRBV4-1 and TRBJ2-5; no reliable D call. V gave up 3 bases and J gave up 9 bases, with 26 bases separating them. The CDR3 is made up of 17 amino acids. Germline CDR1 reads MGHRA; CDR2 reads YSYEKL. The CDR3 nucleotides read TGCGCCAGCAGCCATCCAGCCGGAGCTGTCAAGAGTGCGCCCCAGTACTTC. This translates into CASSHPAGAVKSAPQYF.

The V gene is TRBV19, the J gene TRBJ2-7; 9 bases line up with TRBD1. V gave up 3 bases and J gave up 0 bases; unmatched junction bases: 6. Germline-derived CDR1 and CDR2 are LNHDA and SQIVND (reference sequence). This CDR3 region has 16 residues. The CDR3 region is CASSIQGQGISYEQYF. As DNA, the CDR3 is TGTGCCAGTAGTATCCAAGGACAGGGGATCTCCTACGAGCAGTACTTC.

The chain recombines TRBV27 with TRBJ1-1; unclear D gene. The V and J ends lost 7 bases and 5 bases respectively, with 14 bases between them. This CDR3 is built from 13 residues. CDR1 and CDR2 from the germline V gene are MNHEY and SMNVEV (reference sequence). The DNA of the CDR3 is TGTGCCAGCAACCTCAGGACGGGGACTGAAGCTTTCTTT. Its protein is CASNLRTGTEAFF.

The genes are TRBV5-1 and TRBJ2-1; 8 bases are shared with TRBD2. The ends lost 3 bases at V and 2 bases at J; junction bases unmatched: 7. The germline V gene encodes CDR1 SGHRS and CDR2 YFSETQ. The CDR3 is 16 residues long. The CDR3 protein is CASSYLPGGPYNEQFF. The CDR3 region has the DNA TGCGCCAGCAGCTACCTGCCGGGGGGGCCCTACAATGAGCAGTTCTTC.

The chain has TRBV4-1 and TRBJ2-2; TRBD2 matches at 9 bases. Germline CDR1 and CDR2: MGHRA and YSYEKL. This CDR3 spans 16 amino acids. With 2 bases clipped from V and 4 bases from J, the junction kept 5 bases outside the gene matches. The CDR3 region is CASSQLAGVFTGELFF. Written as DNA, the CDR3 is TGCGCCAGCAGCCAATTAGCGGGGGTGTTCACCGGGGAGCTGTTTTTT.

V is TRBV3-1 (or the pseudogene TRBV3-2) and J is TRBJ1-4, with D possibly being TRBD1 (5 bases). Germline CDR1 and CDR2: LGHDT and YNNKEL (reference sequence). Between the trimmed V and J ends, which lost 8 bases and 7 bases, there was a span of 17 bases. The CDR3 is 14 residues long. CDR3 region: CASHQRGSSEKLFF. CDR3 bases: TGTGCCAGCCACCAACGGGGGAGCAGTGAAAAACTGTTTTTT.

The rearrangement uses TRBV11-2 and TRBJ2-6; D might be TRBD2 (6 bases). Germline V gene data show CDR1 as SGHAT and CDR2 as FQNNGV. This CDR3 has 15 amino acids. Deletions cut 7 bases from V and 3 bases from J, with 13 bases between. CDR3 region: CASTLRGFGANVLTF. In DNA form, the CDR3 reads TGTGCCAGCACCCTCCGGGGGTTTGGGGCCAACGTCCTGACTTTC.

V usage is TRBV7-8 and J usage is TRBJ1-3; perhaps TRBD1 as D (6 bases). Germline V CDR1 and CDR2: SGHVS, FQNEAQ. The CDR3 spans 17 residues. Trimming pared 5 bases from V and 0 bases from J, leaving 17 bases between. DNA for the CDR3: TGTGCCAGCAGCAACGTCCACGGGACAACCTCTGGAAACACCATATATTTT. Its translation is CASSNVHGTTSGNTIYF.

CDR3: CASSQGQFYNEQFF. The CDR3 DNA is TGTGCCAGCAGCCAAGGACAGTTCTACAATGAGCAGTTCTTC. The chain combines TRBV2 with TRBJ2-1; possible D gene TRBD1, 6 bases. The CDR3 has 14 amino acids. Germline V gene sequence: CDR1 SNHLY, CDR2 FYNNEI. V gave up 6 bases and J gave up 3 bases, with 12 bases separating them. Variable domain in full (rest from reference TRBV2 and TRBJ2-1): EPEVTQTPSHQVTQMGQEVILRCVPISNHLYFYWYRQILGQKVEFLVSFYNNEISEKSEIFDDQFSVERPDGSNFTLKIRSTKLEDSAMYFCASSQGQFYNEQFFGPGTRLTVL.

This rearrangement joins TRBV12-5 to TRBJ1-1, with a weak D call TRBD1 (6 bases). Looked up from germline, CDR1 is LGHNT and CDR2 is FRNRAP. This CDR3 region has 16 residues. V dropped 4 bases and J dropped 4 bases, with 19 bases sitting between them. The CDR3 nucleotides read TGTGCTAGTGGTTCCGACAGGCCCTTCGAGGGCACTGAAGCTTTCTTT. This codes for CASGSDRPFEGTEAFF. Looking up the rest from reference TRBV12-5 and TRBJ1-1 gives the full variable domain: DARVTQTPRHKVTEMGQEVTMRCQPILGHNTVFWYRQTMMQGLELLAYFRNRAPLDDSGMPKDRFSAEMPDATLATLKIQPSEPRDSAVYFCASGSDRPFEGTEAFFGQGTRLTVV.

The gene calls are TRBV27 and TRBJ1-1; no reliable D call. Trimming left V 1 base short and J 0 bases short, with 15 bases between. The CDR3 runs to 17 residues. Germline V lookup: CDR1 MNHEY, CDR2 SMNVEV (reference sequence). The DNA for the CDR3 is TGTGCCAGCAGTTTATTCTCTCCCCAGAGGTTGAACACTGAAGCTTTCTTT. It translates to CASSLFSPQRLNTEAFF.